The clone carrying this T cell receptor (beta chain) has a count of ten or more. The target antigen is unknown. The data stem from a study of T cells after yellow fever vaccination. Overall study results and limits: Contaminating bulk clonotypes could be abundant in FACS-sorted repertoires. Faster peaking, at day 5 versus 15, marked a secondary response that was weaker. The study re-detected most primary-vaccination clones after the booster (96% CD4, roughly 88% CD8).

Per germline, CDR1 MNHNS and CDR2 SASEGT. V was cut by 6 bases and J by 7 bases, with 16 bases left in between. The CDR3 runs 15 residues. The TCR cDNA carried a universal primer site and UMIs from 5'RACE template switching. Using its own MiXCR run on the 5' RACE reads, TCRdb lists one record per CDR3 protein. The repertoire holds approximately 110,000 distinct CDR3 sequences, with nearly 7.5% as singletons. The gene calls are TRBV6-1 and TRBJ1-6; no reliable D call. The sequence derives from a man younger than 35 who received the YFV17D yellow fever vaccine. The specimen comprised CD4+ T cells sorted from PBMCs, sampled 10 days after the first yellow fever vaccination. Here the CDR3 reads CASSPLSKLNSPLHF. CDR3 sequence (DNA): TGTGCCAGCAGCCCTCTTTCGAAACTAAATTCACCCCTCCACTTT.